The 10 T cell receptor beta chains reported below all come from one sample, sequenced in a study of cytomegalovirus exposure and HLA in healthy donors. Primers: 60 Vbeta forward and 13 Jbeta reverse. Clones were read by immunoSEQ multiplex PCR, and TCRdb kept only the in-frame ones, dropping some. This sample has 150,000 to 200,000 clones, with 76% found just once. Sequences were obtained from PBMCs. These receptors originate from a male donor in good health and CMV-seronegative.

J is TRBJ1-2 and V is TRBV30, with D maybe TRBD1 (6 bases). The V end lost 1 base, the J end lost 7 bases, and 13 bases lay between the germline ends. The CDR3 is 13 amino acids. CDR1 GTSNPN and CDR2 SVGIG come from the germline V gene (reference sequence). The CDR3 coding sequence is TGTGCCTGGAGTGCACAGGGTACATCTGGCTACACCTTC. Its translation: CAWSAQGTSGYTF.

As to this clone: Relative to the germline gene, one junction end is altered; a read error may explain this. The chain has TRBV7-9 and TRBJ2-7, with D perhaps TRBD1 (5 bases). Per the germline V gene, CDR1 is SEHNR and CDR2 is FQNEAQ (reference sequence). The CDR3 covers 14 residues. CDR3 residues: CSSSFGQGSPEQYF. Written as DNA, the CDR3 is TGTTCCAGCAGCTTCGGCCAGGGCTCGCCCGAGCAGTACTTC.

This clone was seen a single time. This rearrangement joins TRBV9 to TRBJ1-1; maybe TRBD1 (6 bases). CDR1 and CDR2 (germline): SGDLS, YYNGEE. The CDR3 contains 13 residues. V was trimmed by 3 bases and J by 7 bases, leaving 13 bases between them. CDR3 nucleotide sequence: TGTGCCAGCAGCGCCGGCCAAGGGGGTGAAGCTTTCTTT. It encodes CASSAGQGGEAFF.

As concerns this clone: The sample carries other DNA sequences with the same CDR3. CDR3 DNA: TGCGCCAGCAGCCCACGGACTGGATCCTACGAGCAGTACTTC. Translating gives CASSPRTGSYEQYF. The chain joins TRBV4-3 to TRBJ2-7; D is possibly TRBD2 (5 bases). The V and J ends lost 4 bases and 1 base respectively, with 11 bases between them. Per the germline V gene, CDR1 is LGHNA and CDR2 is YSLEER. The CDR3 extends over 14 amino acids.

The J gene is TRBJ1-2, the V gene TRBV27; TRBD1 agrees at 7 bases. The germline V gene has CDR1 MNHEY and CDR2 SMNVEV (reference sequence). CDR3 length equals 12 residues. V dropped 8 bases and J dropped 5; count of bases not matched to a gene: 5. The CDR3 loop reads CASRQGSYGYTF. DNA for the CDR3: TGTGCCAGCCGACAGGGTTCTTATGGCTACACCTTC.

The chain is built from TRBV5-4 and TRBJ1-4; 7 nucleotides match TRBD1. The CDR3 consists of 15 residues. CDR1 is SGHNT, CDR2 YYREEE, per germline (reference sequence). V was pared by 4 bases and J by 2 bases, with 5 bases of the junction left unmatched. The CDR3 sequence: CASSQGGTTNEKLFF. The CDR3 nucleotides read TGTGCCAGCAGCCAGGGGGGCACGACTAATGAAAAACTGTTTTTT.

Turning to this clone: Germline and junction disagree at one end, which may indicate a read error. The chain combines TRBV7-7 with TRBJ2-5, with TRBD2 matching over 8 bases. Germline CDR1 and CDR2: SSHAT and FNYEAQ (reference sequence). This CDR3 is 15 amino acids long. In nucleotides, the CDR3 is TGTGCTAGCAGCTTAGTAGCGGGGCAACAAGAGACCCAGTACTTC. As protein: CASSLVAGQQETQYF.

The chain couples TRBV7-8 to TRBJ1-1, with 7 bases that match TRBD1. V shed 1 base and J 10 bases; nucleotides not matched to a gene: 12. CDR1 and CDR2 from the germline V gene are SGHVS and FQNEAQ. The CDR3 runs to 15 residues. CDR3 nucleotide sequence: TGTGCCAGCAGCTTAGGGTCCAACAGGGGCTTATCAGCTTTCTTT. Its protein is CASSLGSNRGLSAFF.

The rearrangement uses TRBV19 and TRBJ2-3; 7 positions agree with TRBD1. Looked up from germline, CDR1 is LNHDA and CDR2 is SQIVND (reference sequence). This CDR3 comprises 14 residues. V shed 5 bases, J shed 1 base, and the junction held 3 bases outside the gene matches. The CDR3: CASSPGGGTDTQYF. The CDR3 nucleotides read TGTGCCAGTAGTCCAGGGGGAGGCACAGATACGCAGTATTTT.

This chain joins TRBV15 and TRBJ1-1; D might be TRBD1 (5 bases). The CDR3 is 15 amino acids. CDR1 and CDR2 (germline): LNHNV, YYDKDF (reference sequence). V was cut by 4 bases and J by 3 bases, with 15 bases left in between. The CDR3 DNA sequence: TGTGCCACCAGCATACCTAGGGGTTGGGACACTGAAGCTTTCTTT. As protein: CATSIPRGWDTEAFF.